Following are 29 T cell receptor beta chains from one sample sequenced in a study of monozygotic twins with inflammatory bowel disease. TCRdb re-called the 5' RACE reads and catalogs CDR3 proteins one per entry, DNA excluded. The specimen's table records about 450,000 distinct CDR3 sequences. The sample was blood. All receptors come from a human donor with ulcerative colitis or Crohn's disease, or a healthy co-twin of an affected twin (not recorded which).

The chain is built from TRBV5-1 and TRBJ1-4; TCRdb's D gene call, TRBD1, goes unchecked for lack of DNA. The CDR3 consists of 17 residues. Germline CDR1 is SGHRS and CDR2 is YFSETQ. The CDR3 protein is CASSLGGTGTTNEKLFF.

V usage is TRBV24-1 and J usage is TRBJ2-2; TCRdb reports TRBD2, a call that lacks DNA to check it against. Germline V gives CDR1 KGHDR, CDR2 SFDVKD. CDR3 length: 14 amino acids. The chain's CDR3 is CATSAAGGDRELFF.

The chain is built from TRBV20-1 and TRBJ2-7; TCRdb selects TRBD2, and the lack of DNA leaves this call unchecked. Germline V CDR1 and CDR2: DFQATT, SNEGSKA (reference sequence). This CDR3 is built from 18 residues. CDR3 sequence: CSARGQLGLAGSSYEQYF.

The rearrangement links TRBV5-6 to TRBJ2-7; the D call of TRBD2 rests on TCRdb alone, since no DNA is present to check it. Germline V gene sequence: CDR1 SGHDT, CDR2 YYEEEE. The CDR3 loop spans 14 amino acids. CDR3 region: CASSALTWTGEQYF.

The rearrangement joins TRBV7-2 to TRBJ2-7. This CDR3 has 12 amino acids. CDR1 SGHTA and CDR2 FQGNSA come from the germline V gene. CDR3 sequence reads: CASSLTRYEQYF.

The rearrangement links TRBV20-1 to TRBJ1-6. CDR1 and CDR2 from the germline V gene are DFQATT and SNEGSKA (reference sequence). This CDR3 has 11 residues. The CDR3 spells CSATGGTPLHF.

This chain uses TRBV29-1 with TRBJ2-2; absent DNA, TCRdb's TRBD2 call cannot be checked. In germline, CDR1 is SQVTM, CDR2 ANQGSEA. The CDR3 has 15 residues. The CDR3 reads CSVGAGGSNTGELFF.

The rearrangement uses TRBV20-1 and TRBJ1-5. CDR1 is DFQATT, CDR2 SNEGSKA, per germline (reference sequence). The CDR3 is made up of 13 amino acids. The CDR3 reads CSLKIGRNQPQHF.

The rearrangement links TRBV4-3 to TRBJ1-2; the D call of TRBD1 rests on TCRdb alone, since no DNA is present to check it. The germline CDR1 and CDR2 sequences are LGHNA and YSLEER. CDR3 size: 14 residues. CDR3: CASNSYRGAYGYTF.

This chain connects TRBV20-1 to TRBJ1-5. Germline V CDR1 and CDR2: DFQATT, SNEGSKA (reference sequence). CDR3 length equals 14 residues. CDR3 sequence reads: CSARDNTGNQPQHF.

The chain employs TRBV18 and TRBJ1-1. CDR1 KGHSH and CDR2 LQKENI come from the germline V gene. CDR3 size: 14 residues. The CDR3 loop reads CASSPQGGYTEAFF.

V is TRBV2 and J is TRBJ1-2; the D call of TRBD1 rests on TCRdb alone, since no DNA is present to check it. The length of the CDR3 is 14 residues. The germline V gene encodes CDR1 SNHLY and CDR2 FYNNEI. The CDR3 loop reads CASNRGTSNYGYTF.

The chain uses TRBV18 and TRBJ1-1; checking the TCRdb D call of TRBD1 is not possible without DNA. CDR3 length: 14 amino acids. Germline lookup yields CDR1 KGHSH and CDR2 LQKENI. The CDR3 region is CASSPEGGTTEAFF.

The chain combines TRBV5-1 with TRBJ2-1; no DNA is available, so the TRBD1 call from TCRdb remains unchecked. Germline lookup yields CDR1 SGHRS and CDR2 YFSETQ. There are 15 residues in the CDR3. CDR3 in amino acids: CASSFYPGQENEQFF.

This chain connects TRBV2 to TRBJ2-7; the D call of TRBD1 rests on TCRdb alone, since no DNA is present to check it. CDR1 and CDR2 (germline): SNHLY, FYNNEI. CDR3 size: 14 residues. CDR3 sequence: CASEPGQAGMEQYF. The full variable domain, rest sourced from reference TRBV2 and TRBJ2-7, is EPEVTQTPSHQVTQMGQEVILRCVPISNHLYFYWYRQILGQKVEFLVSFYNNEISEKSEIFDDQFSVERPDGSNFTLKIRSTKLEDSAMYFCASEPGQAGMEQYFGPGTRLTVT.

The V gene is TRBV27, the J gene TRBJ2-1; there is no DNA to check the TCRdb D call of TRBD2. The CDR3 has 15 residues. Germline V gene sequence: CDR1 MNHEY, CDR2 SMNVEV (reference sequence). CDR3 protein: CASSLSSSGSNEQFF.

The chain has TRBV11-2 and TRBJ2-6; TCRdb's D call, TRBD2, is unchecked because there is no DNA. This CDR3 is 18 amino acids long. The germline gives CDR1 SGHAT, CDR2 FQNNGV. CDR3 in amino acids: CASSPGLAGPSGANVLTF.

V gene TRBV27 combines with J gene TRBJ2-4; TCRdb outputs TRBD1, but without DNA this stays unchecked. CDR1 is MNHEY and CDR2 is SMNVEV in the germline V gene (reference sequence). CDR3 length equals 14 residues. The CDR3 sequence: CASSSAGGANIQYF.

This chain joins TRBV9 and TRBJ1-3. Germline values: CDR1 SGDLS, CDR2 YYNGEE. The CDR3 totals 13 residues. CDR3 protein: CASSWTDQNTIYF.

The CDR3 reads CASSPGRQTYGYTF. This sequence joins TRBV18 and TRBJ1-2. The germline gives CDR1 KGHSH, CDR2 LQKENI. This CDR3 is 14 amino acids long.

The chain uses TRBV19 and TRBJ1-5. The CDR3 is made up of 14 amino acids. Germline CDR1 is LNHDA and CDR2 is SQIVND (reference sequence). The CDR3: CASIGRGSNQPQHF. Filled out from reference TRBV19 and TRBJ1-5, the complete variable domain reads DGGITQSPKYLFRKEGQNVTLSCEQNLNHDAMYWYRQDPGQGLRLIYYSQIVNDFQKGDIAEGYSVSREKKESFPLTVTSAQKNPTAFYLCASIGRGSNQPQHFGDGTRLSIL.

The chain employs TRBV20-1 and TRBJ2-6; TCRdb lists TRBD1, though no DNA is available to test this call. Germline V gene sequence: CDR1 DFQATT, CDR2 SNEGSKA (reference sequence). This CDR3 is built from 19 residues. CDR3 amino acids: CSARDEAGIGGSGANVLTF.

V gene TRBV7-2 combines with J gene TRBJ2-1. The germline CDR1 and CDR2 sequences are SGHTA and FQGNSA. The CDR3 runs to 11 residues. The CDR3: CASSFYNEQFF.

This rearrangement joins TRBV7-2 to TRBJ2-6; TCRdb returns TRBD1, unconfirmable since there is no DNA. CDR3 length equals 16 residues. Germline loops: CDR1 SGHTA, CDR2 FQGNSA. The CDR3 spells CASSVQGAPGANVLTF.

This rearrangement joins TRBV6-5 to TRBJ2-2. Germline CDR1 and CDR2: MNHEY and SVGAGI. The CDR3 sequence is 14 residues long. The CDR3 here is CASSSTGIAGELFF.

The chain has TRBV7-3 and TRBJ2-1. CDR3 length equals 15 residues. Germline CDR1 is SGHTA and CDR2 is FQGTGA. The CDR3 is CASSSIRTSYNEQFF.

This sequence joins TRBV20-1 and TRBJ2-5; TCRdb outputs TRBD1, but without DNA this stays unchecked. The CDR3 spans 15 residues. CDR1 is DFQATT and CDR2 is SNEGSKA in the germline V gene (reference sequence). CDR3 amino acids: CSARAFPENGETQYF.

The chain uses TRBV18 and TRBJ2-6. The CDR3 spans 15 residues. In germline, CDR1 is KGHSH, CDR2 LQKENI. Here the CDR3 reads CASSEQTSGANVLTF. Filled out from reference TRBV18 and TRBJ2-6, the complete variable domain reads NAGVMQNPRHLVRRRGQEARLRCSPMKGHSHVYWYRQLPEEGLKFMVYLQKENIIDESGMPKERFSAEFPKEGPSILRIQQVVRGDSAAYFCASSEQTSGANVLTFGAGSRLTVL.

J is TRBJ1-5 and V is TRBV6-1. Germline assignment: CDR1 MNHNS and CDR2 SASEGT. The CDR3 spans 16 residues. CDR3 amino acids: CASSVIGSLGNQPQHF.